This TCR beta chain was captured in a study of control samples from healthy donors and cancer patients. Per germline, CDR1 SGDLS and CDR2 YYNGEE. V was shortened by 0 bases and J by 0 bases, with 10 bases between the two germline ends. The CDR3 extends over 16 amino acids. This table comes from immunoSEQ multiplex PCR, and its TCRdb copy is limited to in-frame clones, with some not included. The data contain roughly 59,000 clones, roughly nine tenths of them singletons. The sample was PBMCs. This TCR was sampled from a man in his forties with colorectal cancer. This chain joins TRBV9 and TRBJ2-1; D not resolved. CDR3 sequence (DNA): TGTGCCAGCAGCGTAGGGGAACTTAGCTCCTACAATGAGCAGTTCTTC. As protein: CASSVGELSSYNEQFF.